These 17 T cell receptor beta chains share one sample of origin, sequenced in a study of shared clonotypes between healthy human individuals. TCRdb keeps only in-frame clones here, not all; method: immunoSEQ multiplex PCR. The sample lists around 1.1 million clones; approximately 80% were seen once. Sequences were obtained from memory CD4+ T cells from PBMCs. As to subset: CD45RA-negative fraction. The receptors originated from a man aged 18-30 years in good health. Some clones in this sample may be carry-over from other donors' samples.

Concerning this clone: Other DNA sequences in this sample translate to the same CDR3. The V and J genes are TRBV5-4 and TRBJ2-5, with a possible D match to TRBD1 (6 bases). The CDR3 is 13 amino acids. V shed 3 bases and J shed 1 base, with 7 bases lying between them. Germline loops: CDR1 SGHNT, CDR2 YYREEE (reference sequence). As DNA, the CDR3 is TGTGCCAGCAGCTCCAGGGGCCAAGAGACCCAGTACTTC. Translating gives CASSSRGQETQYF.

Points on this clone: Different DNA sequences within this sample yield the same CDR3. The V call is TRBV29-1, the J call TRBJ1-5; TRBD1 is a possible D gene (6 bases). This CDR3 comprises 14 residues. CDR1 and CDR2 (germline): SQVTM, ANQGSEA. V was shortened by 6 bases and J by 0 bases, with 12 bases between the two germline ends. CDR3 region: CSVAGQNSNQPQHF. The DNA for the CDR3 is TGCAGCGTAGCTGGACAGAATAGCAATCAGCCCCAGCATTTT.

This rearrangement joins TRBV6-1 to TRBJ1-5; D not resolved. Trimming removed 6 bases at V and 1 base at J, with 10 bases between. Germline values: CDR1 MNHNS, CDR2 SASEGT. This CDR3 comprises 14 residues. As DNA, the CDR3 is TGTGCCAGCAGCGCAGGAGGGAGCAATCAGCCCCAGCATTTT. It is translated as CASSAGGSNQPQHF.

V usage is TRBV11-2 and J usage is TRBJ2-7, with D perhaps TRBD2 (6 bases). CDR1 and CDR2 (germline): SGHAT, FQNNGV. Between the trimmed V and J ends, which lost 1 base and 2 bases, there was a span of 18 bases. The CDR3 consists of 17 residues. The DNA for the CDR3 is TGTGCCAGCAGCTTAGCAGGTGGCGGGACCTTCCCCTACGAGCAGTACTTC. Protein product: CASSLAGGGTFPYEQYF.

V usage is TRBV7-2 and J usage is TRBJ1-2; D not resolved. The V gene's germline CDR1 is SGHTA and CDR2 FQGNSA. The V end lost 5 bases, the J end lost 3 bases, and 19 bases lay between the germline ends. The CDR3 has 16 amino acids. CDR3 residues: CASSPVGRSRDYGYTF. The CDR3 coding sequence is TGTGCCAGCAGCCCCGTCGGACGGTCCCGAGACTATGGCTACACCTTC. The complete variable domain, with remaining parts taken from reference TRBV7-2 and TRBJ1-2, reads GAGVSQSPSNKVTEKGKDVELRCDPISGHTALYWYRQSLGQGLEFLIYFQGNSAPDKSGLPSDRFSAERTGGSVSTLTIQRTQQEDSAVYLCASSPVGRSRDYGYTFGSGTRLTVV.

The chain combines TRBV4-2 with TRBJ2-7, with 8 bases aligning to TRBD1. The CDR3 length is 15 residues. V trimming: 1 base; J trimming: 2 bases; junction bases outside the gene matches: 4. CDR1 is LGHNA and CDR2 is YNFKEQ in the germline V gene. CDR3 residues: CASSQATGATYEQYF. Written as DNA, the CDR3 is TGTGCCAGCAGCCAAGCGACAGGGGCGACCTACGAGCAGTACTTC.

The chain's CDR3 is CASSLLQAMNTEAFF. In DNA, the CDR3 is TGTGCCAGCAGTTTACTACAGGCAATGAACACTGAAGCTTTCTTT. The J gene is TRBJ1-1, the V gene TRBV27, with D possibly TRBD1 on 5 matching bases. Trimming took 2 bases from V and 0 from J, leaving 10 bases between them. Germline CDR1 is MNHEY and CDR2 is SMNVEV (reference sequence). The CDR3 has 15 amino acids.

Worth noting for this clone: The junction and the germline gene differ at one end; a read error may be behind it. V is TRBV7-3 and J is TRBJ2-7, with D possibly TRBD2 on 6 matching bases. The germline CDR1 and CDR2 sequences are SGHTA and FQGTGA. The CDR3 length is 16 residues. The CDR3 reads CASSPGVPGVIYEQYF. In DNA, the CDR3 is TGCGCCAGCAGCCCGGGGGTGCCGGGAGTGATCTACGAGCAGTACTTC.

This clone was seen just once. The V gene is TRBV28, the J gene TRBJ1-5, with a possible D match to TRBD1 (5 bases). Trimming removed 6 bases from V and 3 bases from J, with 21 bases in between. The length of the CDR3 is 17 residues. Per germline, CDR1 MDHEN and CDR2 SYDVKM. CDR3 sequence: CASSQRKPPGLNQPQHF. CDR3 DNA: TGTGCCAGCAGCCAAAGAAAGCCGCCAGGGCTCAATCAGCCCCAGCATTTT.

The genes are TRBV5-1 and TRBJ2-1; 8 positions agree with TRBD1. The germline CDR1 and CDR2 sequences are SGHRS and YFSETQ. The CDR3 length is 13 residues. The V and J ends lost 0 bases and 12 bases, in that order; junction bases with no gene match: 5. For the CDR3, the DNA is TGCGCCAGCAGCTTGGGAGCAGGGGGCAGGCAGTTCTTC. It translates to CASSLGAGGRQFF.

The CDR3 DNA follows: TGTGCCCTGTCTGGGGCAAATGAGCAGTTCTTC. Translating it yields CALSGANEQFF. The V gene is TRBV30, the J gene TRBJ2-1, with D maybe TRBD1 (5 bases). From germline, CDR1 is GTSNPN and CDR2 SVGIG (reference sequence). The CDR3 is 11 amino acids. V lost 8 bases and J 7 bases, leaving 12 bases between the germline ends. Together with reference TRBV30 and TRBJ2-1, the CDR3 gives the full variable domain: SQTIHQWPATLVQPVGSPLSLECTVEGTSNPNLYWYRQAAGRGLQLLFYSVGIGQISSEVPQNLSASRPQDRQFILSSKKLLLSDSGFYLCALSGANEQFFGPGTRLTVL.

This clone was recorded at least ten times. The chain combines TRBV30 with TRBJ2-1; perhaps D is TRBD1 or TRBD2 (6 bases each). Germline V CDR1 and CDR2: GTSNPN, SVGIG (reference sequence). V shed 5 bases and J shed 0 bases, with 8 bases lying between them. This CDR3 is built from 13 residues. This chain's CDR3 is CAWGGLSYNEQFF. The CDR3 DNA reads TGTGCCTGGGGGGGGCTCTCCTACAATGAGCAGTTCTTC.

J is TRBJ2-7 and V is TRBV7-6; D is possibly TRBD1 (7 bases). Per germline, CDR1 SGHVS and CDR2 FNYEAQ. CDR3 length: 15 residues. Trimming took off 4 bases at V and 0 bases at J, with 13 bases between the two ends. The CDR3 region is CASSSQGGPSYEQYF. In nucleotides, the CDR3 is TGTGCCAGCAGCTCTCAGGGGGGACCCTCCTACGAGCAGTACTTC. Full variable domain (missing parts from reference TRBV7-6 and TRBJ2-7): GAGVSQSPRYKVTKRGQDVALRCDPISGHVSLYWYRQALGQGPEFLTYFNYEAQQDKSGLPNDRFSAERPEGSISTLTIQRTEQRDSAMYRCASSSQGGPSYEQYFGPGTRLTVT.

The chain employs TRBV5-5 and TRBJ2-7; D uncertain. Germline lookup yields CDR1 SGHKS and CDR2 YYEKEE (reference sequence). There are 14 residues in the CDR3. The ends were cut back, 2 bases at V and 6 bases at J, with 15 bases in the middle. The CDR3 region has the DNA TGTGCCAGCAGCTTTATGGGTGGTCATCTCGAGCAGTACTTC. Translation gives CASSFMGGHLEQYF.

This chain links TRBV5-1 with TRBJ2-2; 10 positions agree with TRBD1. Trimming removed 4 bases from V and 5 bases from J; junction bases left unmatched: 8. The germline CDR1 and CDR2 sequences are SGHRS and YFSETQ. The CDR3 loop spans 16 amino acids. The CDR3, as DNA: TGCGCCAGCAGCCCCGACAGGGGGCGCGGGACCGGGGAGCTGTTTTTT. It specifies CASSPDRGRGTGELFF.

This chain joins TRBV27 and TRBJ2-7; D ambiguous. V dropped 6 bases and J dropped 2 bases, with 23 bases sitting between them. The CDR3 contains 17 residues. The germline V gene encodes CDR1 MNHEY and CDR2 SMNVEV (reference sequence). The CDR3 sequence: CASSRSGAGVTPYEQYF. The CDR3 nucleotides read TGTGCCAGCAGCCGCTCGGGCGCCGGCGTTACTCCCTACGAGCAGTACTTC.

The CDR3 DNA reads TGCGCCAGCAGTGACAGGATAGCGGGAGGTAGGAATGAGCAGTTCTTC. Translating it yields CASSDRIAGGRNEQFF. This chain links TRBV10-2 with TRBJ2-1, with 10 bases identical to TRBD2. V lost 3 bases, J lost 7 bases, and 9 bases stayed unmatched. Per germline, CDR1 WSHSY and CDR2 SAAADI. The CDR3 is 16 residues long.